This T cell receptor (beta chain) is from a study of blood T cell repertoires in COVID-19. Across the whole study: Material from acute and convalescent COVID-19 was sourced from the United States, Italy and Spain.

Profiled with immunoSEQ multiplex PCR; TCRdb holds only in-frame clones, not every one. The data hold around 250,000 clones, with approximately 85% observed a single time. Before being deemed recovered, Cohort 3 donors had two negative PCRs, clearance, or symptom resolution. The CDR3 extends over 16 amino acids. The germline V and J ends were trimmed by 0 bases and 1 base, with 9 bases remaining between them. The germline CDR1 and CDR2 sequences are MGHRA and YSYEKL. The J gene is TRBJ2-2, the V gene TRBV4-1; tentative D call: TRBD2 (6 bases). This receptor was obtained from a woman aged 50 to 60 who had recovered from COVID-19. Input material: PBMCs or T cells enriched from blood (not recorded which). In DNA, the CDR3 is TGCGCCAGCAGCCAAGAGTGGAGGGGGAACACCGGGGAGCTGTTTTTT. It translates to CASSQEWRGNTGELFF.